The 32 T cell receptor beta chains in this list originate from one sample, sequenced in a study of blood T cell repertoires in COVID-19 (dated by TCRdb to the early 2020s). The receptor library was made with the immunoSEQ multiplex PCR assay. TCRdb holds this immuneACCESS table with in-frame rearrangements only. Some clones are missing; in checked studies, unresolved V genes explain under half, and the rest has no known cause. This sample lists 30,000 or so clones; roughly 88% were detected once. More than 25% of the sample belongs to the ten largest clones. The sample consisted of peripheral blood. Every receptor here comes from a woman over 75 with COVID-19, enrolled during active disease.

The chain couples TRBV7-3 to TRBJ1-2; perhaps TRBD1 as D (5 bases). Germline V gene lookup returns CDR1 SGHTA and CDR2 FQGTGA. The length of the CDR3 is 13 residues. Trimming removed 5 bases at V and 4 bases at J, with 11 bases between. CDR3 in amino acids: CASSPQVGYGYTF. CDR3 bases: TGTGCCAGCAGCCCACAGGTTGGCTATGGCTACACCTTC. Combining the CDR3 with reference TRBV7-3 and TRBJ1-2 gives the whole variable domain GAGVSQTPSNKVTEKGKYVELRCDPISGHTALYWYRQSLGQGPEFLIYFQGTGAADDSGLPNDRFFAVRPEGSVSTLKIQRTERGDSAVYLCASSPQVGYGYTFGSGTRLTVV.

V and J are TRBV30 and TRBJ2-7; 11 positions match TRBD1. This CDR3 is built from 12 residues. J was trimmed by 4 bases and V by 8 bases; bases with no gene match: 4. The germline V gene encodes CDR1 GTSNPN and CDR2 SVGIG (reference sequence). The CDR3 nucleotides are TGTGCCGGGGACAGGGGGACATACGAGCAGTACTTC. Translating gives CAGDRGTYEQYF.

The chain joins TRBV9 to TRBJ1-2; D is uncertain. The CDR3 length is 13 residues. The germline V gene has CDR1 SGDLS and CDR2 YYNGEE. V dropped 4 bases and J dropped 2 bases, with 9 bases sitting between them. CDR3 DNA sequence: TGTGCCAGCAGCCCTAGCTGGAACTATGGCTACACCTTC. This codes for CASSPSWNYGYTF. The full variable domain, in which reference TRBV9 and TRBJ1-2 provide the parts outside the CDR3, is DSGVTQTPKHLITATGQRVTLRCSPRSGDLSVYWYQQSLDQGLQFLIQYYNGEERAKGNILERFSAQQFPDLHSELNLSSLELGDSALYFCASSPSWNYGYTFGSGTRLTVV.

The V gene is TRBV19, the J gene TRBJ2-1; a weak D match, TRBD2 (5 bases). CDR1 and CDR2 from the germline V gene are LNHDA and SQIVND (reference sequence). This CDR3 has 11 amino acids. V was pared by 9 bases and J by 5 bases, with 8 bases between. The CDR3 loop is CASDYHNEQFF. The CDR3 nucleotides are TGTGCCAGCGACTACCACAATGAGCAGTTCTTC.

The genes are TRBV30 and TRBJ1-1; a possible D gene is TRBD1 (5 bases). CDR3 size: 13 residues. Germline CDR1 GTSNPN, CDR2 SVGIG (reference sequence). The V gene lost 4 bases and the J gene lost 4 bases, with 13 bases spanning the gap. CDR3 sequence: CAWTGMGGTEAFF. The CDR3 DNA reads TGTGCCTGGACCGGGATGGGGGGCACTGAAGCTTTCTTT.

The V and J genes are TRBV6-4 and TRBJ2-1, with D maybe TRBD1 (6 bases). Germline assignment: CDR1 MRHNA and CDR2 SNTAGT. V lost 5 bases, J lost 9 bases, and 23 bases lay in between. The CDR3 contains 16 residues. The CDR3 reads CASSLQGRALGSEQFF. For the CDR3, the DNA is TGTGCCAGCAGTCTACAGGGTAGAGCCCTCGGGTCTGAGCAGTTCTTC.

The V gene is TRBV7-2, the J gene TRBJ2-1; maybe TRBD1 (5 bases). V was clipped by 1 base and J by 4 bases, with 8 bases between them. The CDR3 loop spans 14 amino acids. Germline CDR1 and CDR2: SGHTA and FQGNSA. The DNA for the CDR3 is TGTGCCAGCAGCTTAGTAGGACAATACAATGAGCAGTTCTTC. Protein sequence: CASSLVGQYNEQFF.

The CDR3 reads CAARGRDEQYF. Here the CDR3 DNA reads TGTGCCGCCCGGGGGAGGGACGAGCAGTACTTC. This chain connects TRBV10-3 to TRBJ2-7, with 7 bases fitting TRBD2. The V gene end was trimmed by 11 bases and the J gene end by 5 bases; junction bases not matched to a gene: 6. The CDR3 spans 11 residues. Germline V gene sequence: CDR1 ENHRY, CDR2 SYGVKD.

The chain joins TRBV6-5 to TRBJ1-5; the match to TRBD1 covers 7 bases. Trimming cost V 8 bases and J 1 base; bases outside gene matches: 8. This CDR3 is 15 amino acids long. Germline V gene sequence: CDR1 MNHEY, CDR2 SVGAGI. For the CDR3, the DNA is TGTGCCAGCGGGACAGAAAGGGGAAGCAATCAGCCCCAGCATTTT. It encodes CASGTERGSNQPQHF.

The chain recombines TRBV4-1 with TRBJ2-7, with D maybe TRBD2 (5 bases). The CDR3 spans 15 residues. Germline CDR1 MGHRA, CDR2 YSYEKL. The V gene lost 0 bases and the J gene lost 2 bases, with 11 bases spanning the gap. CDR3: CASSQDATTTYEQYF. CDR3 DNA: TGCGCCAGCAGCCAAGACGCAACGACTACCTACGAGCAGTACTTC.

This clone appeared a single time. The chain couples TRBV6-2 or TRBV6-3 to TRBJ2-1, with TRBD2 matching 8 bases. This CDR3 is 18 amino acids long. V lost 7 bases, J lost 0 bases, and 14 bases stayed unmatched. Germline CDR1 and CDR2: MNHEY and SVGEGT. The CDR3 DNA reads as TGTGCCAGCAACCCTCCCAGCGGGGGAATACTCTCCTACAATGAGCAGTTCTTC. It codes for CASNPPSGGILSYNEQFF.

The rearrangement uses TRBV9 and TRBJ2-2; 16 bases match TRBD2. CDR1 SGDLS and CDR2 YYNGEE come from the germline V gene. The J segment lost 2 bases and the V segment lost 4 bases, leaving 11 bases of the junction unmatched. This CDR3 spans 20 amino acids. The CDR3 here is CASSLAGTSGGDQNTGELFF. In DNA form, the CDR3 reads TGTGCCAGCAGCTTAGCCGGGACTAGCGGGGGGGATCAAAACACCGGGGAGCTGTTTTTT.

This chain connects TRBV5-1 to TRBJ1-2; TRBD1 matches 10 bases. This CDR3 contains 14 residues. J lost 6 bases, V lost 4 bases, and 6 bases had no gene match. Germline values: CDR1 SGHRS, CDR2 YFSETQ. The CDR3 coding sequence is TGCGCCAGCAGCCCGGGACAGGGGACGGATGGCTACACCTTC. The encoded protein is CASSPGQGTDGYTF.

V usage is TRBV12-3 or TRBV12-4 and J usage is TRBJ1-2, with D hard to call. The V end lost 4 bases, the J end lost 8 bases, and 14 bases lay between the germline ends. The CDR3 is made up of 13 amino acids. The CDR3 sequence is CASSSNRVGGYTF. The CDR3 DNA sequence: TGTGCCAGCAGTTCCAACAGAGTTGGGGGCTACACCTTC.

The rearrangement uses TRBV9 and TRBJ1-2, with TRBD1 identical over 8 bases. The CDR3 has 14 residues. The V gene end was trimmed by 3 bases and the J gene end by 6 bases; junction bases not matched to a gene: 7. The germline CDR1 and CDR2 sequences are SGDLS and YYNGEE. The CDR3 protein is CASSAGQGWNGYTF. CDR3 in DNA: TGTGCCAGCAGCGCCGGACAGGGTTGGAATGGCTACACCTTC.

DNA for the CDR3: TGTGCCTGGAGTCCTTTACATGTCAAATCTGGGGCCAACGTCCTGACTTTC. Its translation: CAWSPLHVKSGANVLTF. V gene TRBV30 combines with J gene TRBJ2-6; no clear D gene. V gave up 2 bases and J gave up 1 base, with 15 bases separating them. The germline CDR1 and CDR2 sequences are GTSNPN and SVGIG (reference sequence). This CDR3 has 17 residues.

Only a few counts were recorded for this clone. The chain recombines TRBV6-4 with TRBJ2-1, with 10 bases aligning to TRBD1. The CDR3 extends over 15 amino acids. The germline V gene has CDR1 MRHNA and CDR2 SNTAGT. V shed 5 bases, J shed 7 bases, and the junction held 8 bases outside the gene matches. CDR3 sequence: CASSQGGQGWNEQFF. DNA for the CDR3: TGTGCCAGCAGTCAGGGGGGACAGGGGTGGAATGAGCAGTTCTTC.

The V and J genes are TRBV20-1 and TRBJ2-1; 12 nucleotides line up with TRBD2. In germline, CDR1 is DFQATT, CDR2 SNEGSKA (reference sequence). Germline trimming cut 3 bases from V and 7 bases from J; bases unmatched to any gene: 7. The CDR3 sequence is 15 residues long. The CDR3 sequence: CSASSPSGGANEQFF. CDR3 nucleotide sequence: TGCAGTGCTAGTTCCCCTAGCGGGGGGGCTAATGAGCAGTTCTTC.

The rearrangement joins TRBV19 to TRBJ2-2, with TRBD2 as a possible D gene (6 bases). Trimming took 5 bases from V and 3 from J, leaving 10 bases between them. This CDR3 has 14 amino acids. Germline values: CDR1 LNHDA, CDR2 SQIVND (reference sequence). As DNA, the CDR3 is TGTGCCAGTAGTTCCCCGGGGGACACCGGGGAGCTGTTTTTT. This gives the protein CASSSPGDTGELFF.

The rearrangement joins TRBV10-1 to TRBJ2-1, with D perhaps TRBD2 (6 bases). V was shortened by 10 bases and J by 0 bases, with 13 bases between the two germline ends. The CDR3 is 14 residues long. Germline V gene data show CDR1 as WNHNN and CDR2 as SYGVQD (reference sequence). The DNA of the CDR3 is TGCGCCACTTCCCGGGGGAGCTCCTACAATGAGCAGTTCTTC. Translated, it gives CATSRGSSYNEQFF.

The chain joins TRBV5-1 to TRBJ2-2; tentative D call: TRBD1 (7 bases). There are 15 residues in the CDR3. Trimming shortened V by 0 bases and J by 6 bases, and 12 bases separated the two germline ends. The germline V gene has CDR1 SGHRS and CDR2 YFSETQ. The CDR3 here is CASSLADREAGELFF. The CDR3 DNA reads TGCGCCAGCAGCTTGGCTGACAGGGAGGCCGGGGAGCTGTTTTTT.

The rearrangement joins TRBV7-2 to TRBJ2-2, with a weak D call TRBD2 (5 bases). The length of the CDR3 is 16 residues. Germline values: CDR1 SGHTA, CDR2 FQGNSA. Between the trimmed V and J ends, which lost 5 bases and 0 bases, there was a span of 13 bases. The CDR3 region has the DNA TGTGCCAGCAGCCCCCGGGGTCCCTCGAACACCGGGGAGCTGTTTTTT. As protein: CASSPRGPSNTGELFF.

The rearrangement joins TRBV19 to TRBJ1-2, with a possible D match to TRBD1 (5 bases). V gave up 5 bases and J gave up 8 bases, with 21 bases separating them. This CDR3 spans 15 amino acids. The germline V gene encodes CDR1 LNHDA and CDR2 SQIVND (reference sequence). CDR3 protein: CASSFSTAQSNGYTF. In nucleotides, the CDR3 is TGTGCCAGTAGTTTTTCGACAGCCCAATCTAACGGCTACACCTTC. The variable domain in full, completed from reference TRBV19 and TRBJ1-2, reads DGGITQSPKYLFRKEGQNVTLSCEQNLNHDAMYWYRQDPGQGLRLIYYSQIVNDFQKGDIAEGYSVSREKKESFPLTVTSAQKNPTAFYLCASSFSTAQSNGYTFGSGTRLTVV.

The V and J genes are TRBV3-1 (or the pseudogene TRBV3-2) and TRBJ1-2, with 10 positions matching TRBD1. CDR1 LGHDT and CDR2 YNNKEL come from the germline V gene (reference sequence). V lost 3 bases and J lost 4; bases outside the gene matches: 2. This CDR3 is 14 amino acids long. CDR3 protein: CASSQGTGAYGYTF. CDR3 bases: TGTGCCAGCAGCCAGGGGACAGGGGCCTATGGCTACACCTTC.

CDR3 region: CASSHSSGGRYEQYF. The DNA for the CDR3 is TGCGCCAGCAGCCATTCTAGCGGGGGACGCTACGAGCAGTACTTC. This rearrangement joins TRBV5-1 to TRBJ2-7; 10 bases map to TRBD2. V lost 4 bases to trimming and J lost 3 bases; unmatched junction nucleotides: 7. CDR3 length: 15 residues. In germline, CDR1 is SGHRS, CDR2 YFSETQ. Using reference TRBV5-1 and TRBJ2-7 for the parts outside the CDR3, the full variable domain is KAGVTQTPRYLIKTRGQQVTLSCSPISGHRSVSWYQQTPGQGLQFLFEYFSETQRNKGNFPGRFSGRQFSNSRSEMNVSTLELGDSALYLCASSHSSGGRYEQYFGPGTRLTVT.

Written as DNA, the CDR3 is TGTGCCAGCAGCTCGGACAGGGAGAATCAGCCCCAGCATTTT. It translates to CASSSDRENQPQHF. The chain is built from TRBV5-4 and TRBJ1-5, with 8 nucleotides matching TRBD1. Germline assignment: CDR1 SGHNT and CDR2 YYREEE (reference sequence). The CDR3 is 14 residues long. Losses at the gene ends were 3 bases for V and 4 bases for J; bases not matched to a gene: 3.

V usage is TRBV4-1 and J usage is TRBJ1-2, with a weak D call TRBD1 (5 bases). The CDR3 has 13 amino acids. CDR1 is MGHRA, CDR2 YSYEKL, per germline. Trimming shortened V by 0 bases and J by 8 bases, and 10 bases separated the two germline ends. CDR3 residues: CASSQDTRVGYTF. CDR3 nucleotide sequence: TGCGCCAGCAGCCAAGATACCAGGGTAGGCTACACCTTC.

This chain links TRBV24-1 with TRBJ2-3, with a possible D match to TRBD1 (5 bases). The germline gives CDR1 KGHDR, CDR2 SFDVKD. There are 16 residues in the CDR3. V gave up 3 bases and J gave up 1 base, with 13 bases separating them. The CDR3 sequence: CATSDPREGGTDTQYF. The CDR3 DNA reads TGTGCCACCAGTGATCCCAGGGAAGGGGGCACAGATACGCAGTATTTT.

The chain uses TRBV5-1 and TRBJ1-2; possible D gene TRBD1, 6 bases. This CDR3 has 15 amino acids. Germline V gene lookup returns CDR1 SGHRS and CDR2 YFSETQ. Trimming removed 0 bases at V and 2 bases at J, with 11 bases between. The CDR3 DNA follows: TGCGCCAGCAGCTTGGTATCGCAGGGGAACTATGGCTACACCTTC. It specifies CASSLVSQGNYGYTF. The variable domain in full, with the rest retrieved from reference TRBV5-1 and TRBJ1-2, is KAGVTQTPRYLIKTRGQQVTLSCSPISGHRSVSWYQQTPGQGLQFLFEYFSETQRNKGNFPGRFSGRQFSNSRSEMNVSTLELGDSALYLCASSLVSQGNYGYTFGSGTRLTVV.

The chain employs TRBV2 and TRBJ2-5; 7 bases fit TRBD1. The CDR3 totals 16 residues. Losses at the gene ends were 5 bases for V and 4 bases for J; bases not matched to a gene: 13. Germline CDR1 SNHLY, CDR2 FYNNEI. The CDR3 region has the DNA TGTGCCAGCAGTAAAAGACAGGGAACCGTAATAGAGACCCAGTACTTC. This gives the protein CASSKRQGTVIETQYF.

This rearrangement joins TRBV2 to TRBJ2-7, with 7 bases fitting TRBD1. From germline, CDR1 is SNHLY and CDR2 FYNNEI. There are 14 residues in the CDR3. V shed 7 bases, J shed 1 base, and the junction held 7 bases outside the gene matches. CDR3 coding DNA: TGTGCCAGCATCCGGGACAGCCGATCCTACGAGCAGTACTTC. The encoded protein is CASIRDSRSYEQYF. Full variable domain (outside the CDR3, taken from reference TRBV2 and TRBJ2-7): EPEVTQTPSHQVTQMGQEVILRCVPISNHLYFYWYRQILGQKVEFLVSFYNNEISEKSEIFDDQFSVERPDGSNFTLKIRSTKLEDSAMYFCASIRDSRSYEQYFGPGTRLTVT.

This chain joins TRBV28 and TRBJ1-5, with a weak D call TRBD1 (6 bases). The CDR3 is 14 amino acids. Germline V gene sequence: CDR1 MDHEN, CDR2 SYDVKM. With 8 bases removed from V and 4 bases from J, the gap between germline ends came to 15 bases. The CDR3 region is CASETQGFNQPQHF. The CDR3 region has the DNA TGTGCCAGCGAGACACAGGGTTTTAATCAGCCCCAGCATTTT.